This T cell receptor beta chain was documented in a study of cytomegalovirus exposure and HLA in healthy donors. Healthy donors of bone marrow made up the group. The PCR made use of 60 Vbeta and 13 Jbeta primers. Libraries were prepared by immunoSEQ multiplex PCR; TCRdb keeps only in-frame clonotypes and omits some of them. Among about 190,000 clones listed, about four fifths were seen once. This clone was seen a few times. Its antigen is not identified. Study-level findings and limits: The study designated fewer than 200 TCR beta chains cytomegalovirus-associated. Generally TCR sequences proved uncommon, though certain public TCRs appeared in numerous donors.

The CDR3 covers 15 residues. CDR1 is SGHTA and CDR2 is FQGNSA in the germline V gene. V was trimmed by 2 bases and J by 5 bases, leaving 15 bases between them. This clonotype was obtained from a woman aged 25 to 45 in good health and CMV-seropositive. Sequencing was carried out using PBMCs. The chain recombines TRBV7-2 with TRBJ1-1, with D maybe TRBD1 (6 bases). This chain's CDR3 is CASSLRGRGRTEAFF. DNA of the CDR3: TGTGCCAGCAGCTTACGGGGGCGGGGGCGGACTGAAGCTTTCTTT.